The 28 T cell receptor beta chains listed next were all sequenced from one sample in a study of OX40 agonist ivuxolimab in advanced cancers. Sequenced by immunoSEQ multiplex PCR; TCRdb stores in-frame clones only, minus some. The sample has 60,000 to 70,000 clones, about 88% seen once. Sequenced here: CD4+ or CD8+ T cells sorted from blood, sampled in a trial of the OX40 agonist ivuxolimab. The receptor set was obtained from an adult with an advanced solid tumor such as melanoma, head and neck, liver or kidney cancer.

The chain employs TRBV4-1 and TRBJ1-4, with TRBD1 as a possible D gene (5 bases). Germline CDR1 reads MGHRA; CDR2 reads YSYEKL. V lost 4 bases, J lost 1 base, and 10 bases lay in between. This CDR3 is 15 amino acids long. CDR3 sequence (DNA): TGCGCCAGCAGCCCGGGTCAGGGAACTAATGAAAAACTGTTTTTT. Amino acids: CASSPGQGTNEKLFF.

The J gene is TRBJ2-3, the V gene TRBV7-9; TRBD2 matches 7 bases. This CDR3 is built from 13 residues. The germline CDR1 and CDR2 sequences are SEHNR and FQNEAQ (reference sequence). V lost 10 bases, J lost 0 bases, and 4 bases stayed unmatched. The CDR3 sequence is CATDSGSTDTQYF. CDR3 sequence (DNA): TGTGCCACAGATAGCGGGAGCACAGATACGCAGTATTTT.

The rearrangement joins TRBV27 to TRBJ1-1, with 8 bases matching TRBD1. Germline V gene sequence: CDR1 MNHEY, CDR2 SMNVEV (reference sequence). V dropped 7 bases and J dropped 7; count of bases not matched to a gene: 11. The CDR3 covers 14 residues. This CDR3 is CASKNGQGLGEAFF. CDR3 sequence (DNA): TGTGCCAGCAAAAACGGACAGGGTCTTGGTGAAGCTTTCTTT.

The chain is built from TRBV19 and TRBJ1-3, with D unresolved. The germline gives CDR1 LNHDA, CDR2 SQIVND (reference sequence). Trimming stripped 6 bases from V and 5 bases from J, with 17 bases between. The CDR3 runs to 15 residues. In DNA form, the CDR3 reads TGTGCCAGTAGCGGCACAACGGAAAATCGAAACACCATATATTTT. Amino acid sequence: CASSGTTENRNTIYF.

The chain is built from TRBV5-6 and TRBJ1-4, with D perhaps matching TRBD1 (6 bases). The CDR3 has 14 residues. Per the germline V gene, CDR1 is SGHDT and CDR2 is YYEEEE. Trimming stripped 5 bases from V and 8 bases from J, with 16 bases between. CDR3: CASRSGTMGEKLFF. The CDR3 nucleotides are TGTGCCAGCAGGTCCGGGACAATGGGGGAAAAACTGTTTTTT.

CDR3 nucleotides: TGTGCCAGCAGCTTAGCGGGTAGACGACAGGGCATGAACACTGAAGCTTTCTTT. This codes for CASSLAGRRQGMNTEAFF. The rearrangement joins TRBV7-8 to TRBJ1-1; TRBD1 matches at 7 bases. Losses at the gene ends were 0 bases for V and 0 bases for J; bases not matched to a gene: 10. Germline V gives CDR1 SGHVS, CDR2 FQNEAQ. The CDR3 covers 18 residues.

V usage is TRBV19 and J usage is TRBJ2-5; a weak D match, TRBD2 (7 bases). V lost 3 bases and J lost 2, with 16 bases in between. CDR1 is LNHDA, CDR2 SQIVND, per germline (reference sequence). The CDR3 has 16 amino acids. The CDR3 bases are TGTGCCAGTAGTATCATGGGGGGGGGCCGTCAAGAGACCCAGTACTTC. Translated: CASSIMGGGRQETQYF.

CDR3 amino acids: CASSQVVASSGNTIYF. The CDR3 region has the DNA TGCGCCAGCAGCCAAGTGGTCGCATCCTCTGGAAACACCATATATTTT. The chain is built from TRBV4-3 and TRBJ1-3; no firm D call. Germline-derived CDR1 and CDR2 are LGHNA and YSLEER. The CDR3 is 16 residues long. V lost 1 base and J lost 0, with 10 bases in between.

The J gene is TRBJ1-3, the V gene TRBV19; D remains ambiguous. V lost 5 bases and J lost 0, with 8 bases in between. Germline CDR1 is LNHDA and CDR2 is SQIVND (reference sequence). CDR3 size: 14 residues. The CDR3 protein is CASSPQVSGNTIYF. Written as DNA, the CDR3 is TGTGCCAGTAGTCCACAAGTCTCTGGAAACACCATATATTTT.

This sequence joins TRBV25-1 and TRBJ2-3, with D possibly being TRBD1 or TRBD2 (6 bases each). This CDR3 has 15 amino acids. Trimming removed 4 bases from V and 9 bases from J, with 20 bases in between. In germline, CDR1 is MGHDK, CDR2 SYGVNS. The CDR3 bases are TGTGCCAGCAGTGCATCGGGGGCTAGCCCCGGCACGCAGTATTTT. It translates to CASSASGASPGTQYF.

The rearrangement links TRBV27 to TRBJ2-5, with TRBD1 identical over 7 bases. Germline V lookup: CDR1 MNHEY, CDR2 SMNVEV (reference sequence). J was trimmed by 1 base and V by 5 bases; bases with no gene match: 10. This CDR3 has 16 residues. DNA for the CDR3: TGTGCCAGCAGTCCCCAAAACCGACAGGGCCAAGAGACCCAGTACTTC. This codes for CASSPQNRQGQETQYF.

This clone was observed a handful of times. The CDR3 DNA follows: TGTGCCAGCAGCGTAGCTACAGGGACTAGCGGATACCAAGAGACCCAGTACTTC. Protein product: CASSVATGTSGYQETQYF. The chain carries TRBV9 and TRBJ2-5; TRBD2 matches at 11 bases. The germline CDR1 and CDR2 sequences are SGDLS and YYNGEE. Trimming removed 0 bases from V and 0 bases from J; junction bases left unmatched: 7. The length of the CDR3 is 18 residues. Looking up the rest from reference TRBV9 and TRBJ2-5 gives the full variable domain: DSGVTQTPKHLITATGQRVTLRCSPRSGDLSVYWYQQSLDQGLQFLIQYYNGEERAKGNILERFSAQQFPDLHSELNLSSLELGDSALYFCASSVATGTSGYQETQYFGPGTRLLVL.

The rearrangement links TRBV14 to TRBJ2-5; 8 positions agree with TRBD1. Matching the DNA end better, TRBJ2-7 makes the J call doubtful. The CDR3 runs to 16 residues. Germline values: CDR1 SGHDN, CDR2 FVKESK. DNA for the CDR3: TGTGCCAGCAGCCGGACAGGGAAATTTAGATCCTACGAGCAGTACTTC. Protein: CASSRTGKFRSYEQYF.

J is TRBJ2-1 and V is TRBV2; D uncertain. Deletions cut 2 bases from V and 9 bases from J, with 11 bases between. The CDR3 has 13 amino acids. CDR1 is SNHLY, CDR2 FYNNEI, per germline. CDR3: CASSESGFGEQFF. As DNA, the CDR3 is TGTGCCAGCAGTGAATCGGGTTTCGGTGAGCAGTTCTTC.

The chain combines TRBV7-9 with TRBJ2-1; possible D gene TRBD2, 7 bases. Per germline, CDR1 SEHNR and CDR2 FQNEAQ (reference sequence). The CDR3 is 19 residues long. The V and J ends lost 3 bases and 1 base respectively, with 22 bases between them. The CDR3 DNA follows: TGTGCCAGCAGCTTCAGCGGTGCCAGGGGAGGGGGATCCTACAATGAGCAGTTCTTC. Its protein product is CASSFSGARGGGSYNEQFF.

V and J are TRBV27 and TRBJ2-5; 7 positions match TRBD2. With V trimmed by 3 bases and J by 9 bases, 7 bases remained unmatched. The CDR3 runs 13 residues. From germline, CDR1 is MNHEY and CDR2 SMNVEV (reference sequence). CDR3 sequence: CASSLGGIGAQYF. The DNA for the CDR3 is TGTGCCAGCAGTTTGGGGGGGATAGGGGCCCAGTACTTC.

The J gene is TRBJ1-1, the V gene TRBV7-2; 8 nucleotides match TRBD1. Trimming cost V 5 bases and J 4 bases; bases outside gene matches: 6. The CDR3 length is 14 residues. Germline CDR1 SGHTA, CDR2 FQGNSA. CDR3 bases: TGTGCCAGCAGCCTTAATGACAGGGGCACTGAAGCTTTCTTT. Its protein is CASSLNDRGTEAFF.

The CDR3 DNA follows: TGTGCCAGCAGCGATTCTAGCGGGAAAACCTACGAGCAGTACTTC. Protein product: CASSDSSGKTYEQYF. This chain uses TRBV6-5 with TRBJ2-7, with 9 bases identical to TRBD2. J was trimmed by 2 bases and V by 6 bases; bases with no gene match: 8. CDR3 length: 15 amino acids. In germline, CDR1 is MNHEY, CDR2 SVGAGI.

The V and J genes are TRBV10-3 and TRBJ2-5; 9 nucleotides agree with TRBD1. CDR1 is ENHRY, CDR2 SYGVKD, per germline. The CDR3 loop spans 17 amino acids. The V gene end was trimmed by 10 bases and the J gene end by 2 bases; junction bases not matched to a gene: 17. This CDR3 reads CATKGAPGTGYQETQYF. Written as DNA, the CDR3 is TGTGCCACCAAGGGGGCCCCCGGGACAGGGTATCAAGAGACCCAGTACTTC.

The chain is built from TRBV18 and TRBJ1-1, with TRBD1 matching over 8 bases. Germline CDR1 is KGHSH and CDR2 is LQKENI. J gave up 7 bases and V 5 bases, and 12 bases lay outside the gene matches. The CDR3 has 15 residues. Here the CDR3 reads CASSSRQGTNVEAFF. CDR3 nucleotide sequence: TGTGCCAGCTCATCTCGACAGGGGACTAATGTTGAAGCTTTCTTT.

The V gene is TRBV5-1, the J gene TRBJ2-2; 9 bases are shared with TRBD1. Germline V gene sequence: CDR1 SGHRS, CDR2 YFSETQ. The CDR3 has 14 residues. With V trimmed by 3 bases and J by 6 bases, 3 bases remained unmatched. Here the CDR3 reads CASSYGTGPGELFF. The CDR3 DNA reads TGCGCCAGCAGCTACGGGACAGGGCCCGGGGAGCTGTTTTTT.

The chain uses TRBV18 and TRBJ1-3; no firm D call. This CDR3 contains 14 residues. The germline V and J ends were trimmed by 2 bases and 3 bases, with 8 bases remaining between them. The germline CDR1 and CDR2 sequences are KGHSH and LQKENI. The CDR3, as DNA: TGTGCCAGCTCACCAAGGCAGGTTGGAAACACCATATATTTT. This translates into CASSPRQVGNTIYF.

The V and J genes are TRBV19 and TRBJ1-4; maybe TRBD1 (5 bases). Germline CDR1 and CDR2: LNHDA and SQIVND (reference sequence). Between the trimmed V and J ends, which lost 10 bases and 4 bases, there was a span of 13 bases. The CDR3 totals 13 residues. The CDR3 protein is CATRENGNEKLFF. The CDR3 nucleotides read TGTGCCACCAGGGAGAATGGTAATGAAAAACTGTTTTTT. The whole variable domain, filled in from reference TRBV19 and TRBJ1-4, reads DGGITQSPKYLFRKEGQNVTLSCEQNLNHDAMYWYRQDPGQGLRLIYYSQIVNDFQKGDIAEGYSVSREKKESFPLTVTSAQKNPTAFYLCATRENGNEKLFFGSGTQLSVL.

This chain connects TRBV6-1 to TRBJ2-1; D might be TRBD2 (6 bases). Trimming pared 2 bases from V and 7 bases from J, leaving 9 bases between. This CDR3 region has 13 residues. Germline assignment: CDR1 MNHNS and CDR2 SASEGT. CDR3 region: CASSESRGNEQFF. The CDR3 bases are TGTGCCAGCAGTGAAAGCCGGGGGAATGAGCAGTTCTTC.

The chain has TRBV5-1 and TRBJ2-1; D might be TRBD2 (6 bases). This CDR3 region has 14 residues. Germline V gives CDR1 SGHRS, CDR2 YFSETQ. Trimming pared 4 bases from V and 0 bases from J, leaving 8 bases between. This chain's CDR3 is CASSPGSSYNEQFF. CDR3 coding DNA: TGCGCCAGCAGCCCCGGGAGCTCCTACAATGAGCAGTTCTTC.

The genes are TRBV18 and TRBJ2-6, with 10 nucleotides matching TRBD1. CDR3 length equals 20 residues. The V and J ends lost 0 bases and 4 bases, in that order; junction bases with no gene match: 12. The germline V gene has CDR1 KGHSH and CDR2 LQKENI. This CDR3 is CASSPPIGGQGSTGANVLTF. CDR3 nucleotides: TGTGCCAGCTCACCACCGATTGGGGGACAGGGGTCGACCGGGGCCAACGTCCTGACTTTC.

The chain has TRBV4-2 and TRBJ2-1, with 10 bases matching TRBD2. V dropped 4 bases and J dropped 5; count of bases not matched to a gene: 8. Germline CDR1 and CDR2: LGHNA and YNFKEQ. The CDR3 is 16 residues long. CDR3 sequence: CASSPQAGGLNNEQFF. The CDR3 nucleotides read TGTGCCAGCAGCCCCCAAGCGGGAGGGCTGAACAATGAGCAGTTCTTC.

The rearrangement uses TRBV7-2 and TRBJ1-5; perhaps TRBD1 as D (5 bases). The CDR3 is made up of 14 amino acids. Germline V CDR1 and CDR2: SGHTA, FQGNSA. The V gene lost 3 bases and the J gene lost 6 bases, with 12 bases spanning the gap. CDR3 protein: CASSLGGVSQPQHF. Written as DNA, the CDR3 is TGTGCCAGCAGCTTGGGGGGGGTTTCTCAGCCCCAGCATTTT. The whole variable domain, remainder taken from reference TRBV7-2 and TRBJ1-5, is GAGVSQSPSNKVTEKGKDVELRCDPISGHTALYWYRQSLGQGLEFLIYFQGNSAPDKSGLPSDRFSAERTGGSVSTLTIQRTQQEDSAVYLCASSLGGVSQPQHFGDGTRLSIL.